This TCR beta chain appears in the sequencing data of a study of beta chain features in type 1 diabetes. Study outcomes and limitations: A closer apparent resemblance between naive, central memory and Treg TCRB repertoires was seen in patients than in healthy donors.

Comment on this clone: Its cognate antigen is unknown.

Germline values: CDR1 SEHNR, CDR2 FQNEAQ (reference sequence). CDR3 length equals 13 residues. The V end lost 7 bases, the J end lost 4 bases, and 12 bases lay between the germline ends. Reverse transcribing all isolated RNA meant expressed TCRB transcripts were sequenced. Read counts averaged roughly 3.5 million for samples of naive, central memory and regulatory T cells. Here immunoSEQ multiplex PCR was the method, and the copy in TCRdb shows in-frame clones only, minus some. The sample has 400,000 to 550,000 clones, 11% seen once; the top ten hold around 0.05%. One heparinised blood draw averaging approximately 0.11 L was given by each donor.

This chain uses TRBV7-9 with TRBJ2-3; D ambiguous. Sequencing was performed on naive CD4+ T cells from blood. The TCR sequence derives from a woman aged 18-35 years in good health. The CDR3, as DNA: TGTGCCAGCACGCCAGTACCATCAGATACGCAGTATTTT. This translates into CASTPVPSDTQYF.